These T cell receptor beta chains were read from a single sample in a study of cytomegalovirus exposure and HLA in healthy donors. Profiled with immunoSEQ multiplex PCR; TCRdb holds only in-frame clones, not every one. Of approximately 190,000 clones listed, around 88% are singletons. The sample taken for sequencing was PBMCs. Receptors were obtained from a man aged 40-49 years in good health and CMV-seropositive. The CDR3 runs from the conserved cysteine through the conserved F or W.

TRBJ2-2	TRBV5-1	CASSLGSQNTGELFF
TRBJ2-1	TRBV9	CASSVAGLANEQFF
TRBJ1-1	TRBV10-3	CAISGTRERRTEAFF
TRBJ1-5	TRBV12-2	CASRFVARDFDQPQHF
TRBJ2-1	TRBV28	CASSLWTGDEQFF
TRBJ2-1	TRBV25-1	CASYAGQGANEQFF
TRBJ2-5	TRBV5-1	CASSLGVDLGETQYF
TRBJ1-2	TRBV5-4	CASSPQGALSGYTF
TRBJ2-2	TRBV19	CASSIAGAPGTGELFF
TRBJ1-2	TRBV6-4	CASRGGASGYTF
TRBJ2-7	TRBV7-2	CASGPSTPNYEQYF
TRBJ1-3	TRBV2	CASNPDSWGTSGNTIYF
TRBJ1-2	TRBV6-6	CASSQINRGSYGYTF
TRBJ1-4	TRBV5-1	CASSLAEAGTRNEKLFF
TRBJ1-1	TRBV2	CASRQGDAFF
TRBJ1-5	TRBV28	CASSLRGGRNQPQHF
TRBJ2-7	TRBV7-8	CASSSLGGYEQYF
TRBJ2-2	TRBV25-1	CASSDRDSNTGELFF
TRBJ1-2	TRBV10-1	CASSVGTGVSGYTF
TRBJ2-3	TRBV11-2	CASRGHLSWADTQYF
TRBJ2-1	TRBV5-1	CASSLESGWYNEQFF
TRBJ2-5	TRBV6-5	CASSLTGTGAETQYF
TRBJ2-1	TRBV4-3	CASSLALAESSYNEQFF
TRBJ2-5	TRBV18	CASSSLLQGNGETQYF
TRBJ1-3	TRBV4-1	CASSQADTGTGNTIYF
TRBJ1-5	TRBV18	CASSPDRGSYSNQPQHF
TRBJ2-5	TRBV14	CASSQEVGRGATQYF
TRBJ2-1	TRBV5-5	CASSLKTSGYNEQFF
TRBJ1-1	TRBV5-1	CASSFRTNTEAFF
TRBJ2-2	TRBV7-9	CASSFRTGGDTGELFF
TRBJ2-7	TRBV5-4	CASSQRDSPRGEQYF
TRBJ1-4	TRBV2	CASSEAGGAVEKLFF
TRBJ1-2	TRBV7-9	CASSPTNGQGGYTF
TRBJ2-3	TRBV28	CASISGRSTDTQYF
TRBJ2-5	TRBV5-1	CASSSLGGLGETQYF
TRBJ2-4	TRBV7-9	CASSETTGAIQYF
TRBJ1-5	TRBV5-8	CASSRQGDQPQHF
TRBJ2-1	TRBV9	CASSVGLAGYYNEQFF